The present entry profiles one TCR beta chain with its context. Each CDR3 protein is one row after TCRdb ran MiXCR on the 5' RACE reads. The sample includes about 180,000 distinct CDR3 sequences, around 9.6% seen only once; the top ten take approximately 15%. The record originates from a study of CD8 T cells in ankylosing spondylitis. This CDR3 has 12 amino acids. Looked up from germline, CDR1 is KGHSY and CDR2 is FQNENV. V was pared by 4 bases and J by 5 bases, with 9 bases between. The sequence came from a female donor with ankylosing spondylitis or in good health (not recorded which). Sequencing was done on a sample of blood, either unsorted or a sorted T cell fraction (not recorded which). V gene TRBV16 combines with J gene TRBJ2-7; D possibly corresponds to TRBD2 (5 bases). CDR3 coding DNA: TGTGCCAGCAGCCCCGGGATCAACGAGCAGTACTTC. Protein sequence: CASSPGINEQYF.